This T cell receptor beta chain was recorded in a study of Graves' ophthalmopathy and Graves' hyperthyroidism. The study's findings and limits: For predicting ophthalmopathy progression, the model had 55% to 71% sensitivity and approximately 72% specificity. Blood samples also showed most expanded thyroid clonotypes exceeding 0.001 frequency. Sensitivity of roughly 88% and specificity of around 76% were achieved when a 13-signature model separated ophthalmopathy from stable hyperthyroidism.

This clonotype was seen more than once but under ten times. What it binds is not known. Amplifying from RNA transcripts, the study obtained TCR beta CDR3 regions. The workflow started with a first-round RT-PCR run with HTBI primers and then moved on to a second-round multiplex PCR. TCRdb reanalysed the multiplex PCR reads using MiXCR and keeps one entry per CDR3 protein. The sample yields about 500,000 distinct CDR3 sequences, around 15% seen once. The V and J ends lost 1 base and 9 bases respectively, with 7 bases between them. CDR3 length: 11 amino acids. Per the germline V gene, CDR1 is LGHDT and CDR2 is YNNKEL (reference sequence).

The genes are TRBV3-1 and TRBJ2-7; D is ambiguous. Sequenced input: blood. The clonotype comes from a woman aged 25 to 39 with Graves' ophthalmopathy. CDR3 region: CASSQAQTQYF. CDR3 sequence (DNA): TGTGCCAGCAGCCAAGCCCAGACGCAGTACTTC.